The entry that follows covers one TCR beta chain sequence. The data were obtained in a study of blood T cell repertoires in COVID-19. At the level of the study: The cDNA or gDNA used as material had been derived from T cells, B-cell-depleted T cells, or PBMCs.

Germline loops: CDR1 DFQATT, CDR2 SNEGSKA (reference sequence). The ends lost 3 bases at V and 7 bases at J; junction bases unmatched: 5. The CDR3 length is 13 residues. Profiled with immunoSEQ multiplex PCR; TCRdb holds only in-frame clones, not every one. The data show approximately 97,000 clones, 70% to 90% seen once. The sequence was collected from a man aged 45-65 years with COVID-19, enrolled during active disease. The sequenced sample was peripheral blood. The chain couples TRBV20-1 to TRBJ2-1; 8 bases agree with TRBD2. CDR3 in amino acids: CSASVGTSNEQFF. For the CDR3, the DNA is TGCAGTGCTAGTGTCGGGACTAGTAATGAGCAGTTCTTC.